This paragraph reports one T cell receptor beta chain. Its specificity is not known. V was cut by 3 bases and J by 1 base, with 15 bases left in between. The CDR3 sequence is 16 residues long. Germline lookup yields CDR1 KGHSH and CDR2 LQKENI. The PCR used 60 Vbeta and 13 Jbeta primers. Profiling relied on immunoSEQ multiplex PCR, and the TCRdb table lists in-frame clones only, not all of them. This sample's table reports around 130,000 clones. These data are taken from a study of cytomegalovirus exposure and HLA in healthy donors. Overall study findings and caveats: The study labeled 170 or so TCR beta chains cytomegalovirus-associated. The Asian-associated ancestry cluster reportedly had fewer N-insertions than the approximately 670-donor mean in a later analysis. What TCR beta sequences reportedly achieved was accurate prediction of HLA-A and HLA-B alleles in most subjects. In a later analysis, TCR beta V- and J-gene trimming was associated with a missense DCLRE1C variant.

The clonotype was recovered from a woman aged 60-75 years in good health and CMV-seronegative. Source material: PBMCs. The chain recombines TRBV18 with TRBJ2-5; possibly TRBD1 for D (5 bases). The CDR3 bases are TGTGCCAGCTCACCCACCGAGGAACAGGTCCAAGAGACCCAGTACTTC. Translated: CASSPTEEQVQETQYF.